This TCR beta chain is from a study of long-term antiretroviral therapy in people with HIV. General observations from the study: Collection of the blood, which took place between about 2004 and 2018, possibly occurred under older ART regimens. Relative to control repertoires, HIV repertoires exhibited narrower CDR3 length ranges. Patients on ART gained diversity, which nonetheless stayed below transplant donor controls.

The CDR3 is 14 residues long. In germline, CDR1 is SNHLY, CDR2 FYNNEI. With 11 bases removed from V and 6 bases from J, the gap between germline ends came to 19 bases. On this clone itself: Antigen unknown.

Version v3.0 of the immunoSEQ assay ran at survey level. Method: immunoSEQ multiplex PCR; TCRdb's copy keeps in-frame clones and lacks some. The sample yields roughly 24,000 clones, about nine tenths seen once. This chain joins TRBV2 and TRBJ2-2; unclear D gene. The TCR comes from a woman aged 25 to 45 with HIV. The starting material was unsorted PBMCs, obtained 1.8 years before starting antiretroviral therapy. Written as DNA, the CDR3 is TGTGCCTGCGCTTTTGATCCTTTCTCCGGGGAGCTGTTTTTT. Protein: CACAFDPFSGELFF.